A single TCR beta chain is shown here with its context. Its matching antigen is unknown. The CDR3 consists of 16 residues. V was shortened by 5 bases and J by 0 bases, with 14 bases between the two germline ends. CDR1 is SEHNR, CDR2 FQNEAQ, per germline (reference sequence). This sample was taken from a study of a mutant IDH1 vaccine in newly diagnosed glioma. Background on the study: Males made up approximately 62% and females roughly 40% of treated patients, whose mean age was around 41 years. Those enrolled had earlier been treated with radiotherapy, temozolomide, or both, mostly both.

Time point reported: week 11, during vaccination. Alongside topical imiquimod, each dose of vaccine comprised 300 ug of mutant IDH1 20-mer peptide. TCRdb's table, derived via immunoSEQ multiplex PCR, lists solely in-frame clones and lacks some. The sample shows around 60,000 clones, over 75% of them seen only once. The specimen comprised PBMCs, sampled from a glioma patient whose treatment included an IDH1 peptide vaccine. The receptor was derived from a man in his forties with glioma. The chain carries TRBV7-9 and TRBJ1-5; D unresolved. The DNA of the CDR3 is TGTGCCAGCAGCACCGGGCGGGGAGGTAGCAATCAGCCCCAGCATTTT. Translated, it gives CASSTGRGGSNQPQHF.